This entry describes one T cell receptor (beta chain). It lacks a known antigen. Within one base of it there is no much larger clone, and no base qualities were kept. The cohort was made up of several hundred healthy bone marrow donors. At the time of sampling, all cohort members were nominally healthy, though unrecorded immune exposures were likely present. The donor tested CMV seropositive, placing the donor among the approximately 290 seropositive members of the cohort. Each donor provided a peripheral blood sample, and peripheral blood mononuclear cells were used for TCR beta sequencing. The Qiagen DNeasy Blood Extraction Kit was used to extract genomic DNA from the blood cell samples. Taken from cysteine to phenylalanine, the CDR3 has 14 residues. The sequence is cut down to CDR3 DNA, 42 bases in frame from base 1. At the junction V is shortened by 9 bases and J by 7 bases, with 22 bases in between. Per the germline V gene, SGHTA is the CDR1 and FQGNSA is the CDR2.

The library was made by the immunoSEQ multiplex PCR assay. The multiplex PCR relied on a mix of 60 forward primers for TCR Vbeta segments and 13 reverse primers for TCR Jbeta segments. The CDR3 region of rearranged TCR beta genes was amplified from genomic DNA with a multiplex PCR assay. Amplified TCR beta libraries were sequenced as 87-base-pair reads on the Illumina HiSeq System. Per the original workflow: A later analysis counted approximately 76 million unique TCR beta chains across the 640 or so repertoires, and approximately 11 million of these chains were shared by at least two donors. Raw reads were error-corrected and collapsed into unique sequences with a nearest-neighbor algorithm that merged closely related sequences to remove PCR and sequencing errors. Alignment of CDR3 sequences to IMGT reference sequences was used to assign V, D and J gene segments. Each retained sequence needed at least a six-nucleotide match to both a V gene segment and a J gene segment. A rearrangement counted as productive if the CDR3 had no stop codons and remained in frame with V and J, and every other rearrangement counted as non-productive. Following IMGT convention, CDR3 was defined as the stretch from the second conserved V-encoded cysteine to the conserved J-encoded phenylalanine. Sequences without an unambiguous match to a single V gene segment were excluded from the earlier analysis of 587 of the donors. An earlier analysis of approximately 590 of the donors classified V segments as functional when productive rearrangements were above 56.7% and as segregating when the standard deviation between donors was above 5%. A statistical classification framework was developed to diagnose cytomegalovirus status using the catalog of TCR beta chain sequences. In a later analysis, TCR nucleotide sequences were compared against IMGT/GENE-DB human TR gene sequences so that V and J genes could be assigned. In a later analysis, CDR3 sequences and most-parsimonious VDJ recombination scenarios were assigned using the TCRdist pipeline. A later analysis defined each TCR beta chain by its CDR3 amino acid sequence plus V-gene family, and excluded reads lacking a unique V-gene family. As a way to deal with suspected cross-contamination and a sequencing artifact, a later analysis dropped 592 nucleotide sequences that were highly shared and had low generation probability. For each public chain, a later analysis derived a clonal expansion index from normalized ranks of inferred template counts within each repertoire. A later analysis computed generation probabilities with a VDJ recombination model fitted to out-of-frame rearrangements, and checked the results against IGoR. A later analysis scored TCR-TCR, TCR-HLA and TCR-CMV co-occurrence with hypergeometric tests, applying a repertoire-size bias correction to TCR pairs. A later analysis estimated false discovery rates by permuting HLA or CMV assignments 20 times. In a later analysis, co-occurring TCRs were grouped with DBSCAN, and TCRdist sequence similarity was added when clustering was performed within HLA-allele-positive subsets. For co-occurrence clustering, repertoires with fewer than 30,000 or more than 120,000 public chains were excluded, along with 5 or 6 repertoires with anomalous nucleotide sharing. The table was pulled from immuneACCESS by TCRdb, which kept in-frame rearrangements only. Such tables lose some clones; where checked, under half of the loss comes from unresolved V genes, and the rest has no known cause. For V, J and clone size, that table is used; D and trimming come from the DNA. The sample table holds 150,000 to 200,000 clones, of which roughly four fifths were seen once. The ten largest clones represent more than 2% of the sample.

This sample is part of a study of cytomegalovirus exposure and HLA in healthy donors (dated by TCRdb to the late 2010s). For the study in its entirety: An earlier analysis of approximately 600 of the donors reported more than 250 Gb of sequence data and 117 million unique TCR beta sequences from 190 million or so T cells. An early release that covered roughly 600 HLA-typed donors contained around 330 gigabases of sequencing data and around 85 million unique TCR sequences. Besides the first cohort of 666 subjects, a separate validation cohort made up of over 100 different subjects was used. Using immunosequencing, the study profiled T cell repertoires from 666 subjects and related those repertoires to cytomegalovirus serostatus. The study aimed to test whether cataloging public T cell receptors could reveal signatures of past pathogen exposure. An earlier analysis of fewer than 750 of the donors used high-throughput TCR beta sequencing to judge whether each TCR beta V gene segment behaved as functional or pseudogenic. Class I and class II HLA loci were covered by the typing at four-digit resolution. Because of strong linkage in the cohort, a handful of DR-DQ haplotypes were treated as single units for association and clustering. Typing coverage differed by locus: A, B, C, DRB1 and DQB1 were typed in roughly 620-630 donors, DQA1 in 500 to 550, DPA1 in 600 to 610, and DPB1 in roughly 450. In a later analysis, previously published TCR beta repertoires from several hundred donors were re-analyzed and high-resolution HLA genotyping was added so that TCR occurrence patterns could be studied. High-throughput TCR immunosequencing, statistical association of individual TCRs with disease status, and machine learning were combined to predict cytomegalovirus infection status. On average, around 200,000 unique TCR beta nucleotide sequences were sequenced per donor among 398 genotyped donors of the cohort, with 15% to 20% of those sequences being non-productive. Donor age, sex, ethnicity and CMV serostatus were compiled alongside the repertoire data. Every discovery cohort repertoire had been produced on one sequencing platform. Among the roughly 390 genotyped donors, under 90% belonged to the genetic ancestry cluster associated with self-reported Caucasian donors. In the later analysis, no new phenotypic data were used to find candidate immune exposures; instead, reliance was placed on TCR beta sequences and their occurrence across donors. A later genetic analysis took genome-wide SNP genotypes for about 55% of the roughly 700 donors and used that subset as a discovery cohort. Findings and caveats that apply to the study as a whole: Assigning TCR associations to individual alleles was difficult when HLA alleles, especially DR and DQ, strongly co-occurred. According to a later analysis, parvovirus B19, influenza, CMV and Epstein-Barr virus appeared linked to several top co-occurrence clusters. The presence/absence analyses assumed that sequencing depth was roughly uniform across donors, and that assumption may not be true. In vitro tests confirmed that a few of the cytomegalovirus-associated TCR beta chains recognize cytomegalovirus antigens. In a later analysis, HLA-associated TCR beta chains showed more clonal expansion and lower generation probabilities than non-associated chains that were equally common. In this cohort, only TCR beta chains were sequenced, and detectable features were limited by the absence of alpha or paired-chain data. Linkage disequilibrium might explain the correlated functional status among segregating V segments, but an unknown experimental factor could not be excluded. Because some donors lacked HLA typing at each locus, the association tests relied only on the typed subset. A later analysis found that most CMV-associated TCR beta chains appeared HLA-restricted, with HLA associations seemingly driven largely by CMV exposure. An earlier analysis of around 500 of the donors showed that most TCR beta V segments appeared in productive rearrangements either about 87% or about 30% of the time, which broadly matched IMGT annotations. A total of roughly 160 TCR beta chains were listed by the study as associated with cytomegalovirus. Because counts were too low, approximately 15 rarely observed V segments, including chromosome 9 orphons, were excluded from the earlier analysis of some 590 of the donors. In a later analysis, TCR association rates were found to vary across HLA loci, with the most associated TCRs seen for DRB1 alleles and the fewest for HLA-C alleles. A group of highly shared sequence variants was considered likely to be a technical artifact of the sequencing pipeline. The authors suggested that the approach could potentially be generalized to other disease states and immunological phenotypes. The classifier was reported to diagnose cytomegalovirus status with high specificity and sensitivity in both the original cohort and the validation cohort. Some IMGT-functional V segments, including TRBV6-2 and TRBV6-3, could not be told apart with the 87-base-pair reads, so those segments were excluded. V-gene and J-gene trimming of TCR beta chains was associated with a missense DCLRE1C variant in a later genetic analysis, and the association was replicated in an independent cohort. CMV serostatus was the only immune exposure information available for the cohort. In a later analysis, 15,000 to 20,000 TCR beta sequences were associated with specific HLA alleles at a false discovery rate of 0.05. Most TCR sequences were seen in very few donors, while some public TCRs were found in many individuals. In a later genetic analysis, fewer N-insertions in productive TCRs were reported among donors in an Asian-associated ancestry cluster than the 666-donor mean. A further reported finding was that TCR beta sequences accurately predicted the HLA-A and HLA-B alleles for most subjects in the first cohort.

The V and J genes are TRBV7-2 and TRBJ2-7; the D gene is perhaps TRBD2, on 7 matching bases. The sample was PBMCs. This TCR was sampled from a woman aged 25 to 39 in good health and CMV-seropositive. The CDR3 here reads CASKLGGRLGEQYF. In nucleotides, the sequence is TGTGCCAGTAAGCTCGGGGGGCGCTTGGGTGAGCAGTACTTC.